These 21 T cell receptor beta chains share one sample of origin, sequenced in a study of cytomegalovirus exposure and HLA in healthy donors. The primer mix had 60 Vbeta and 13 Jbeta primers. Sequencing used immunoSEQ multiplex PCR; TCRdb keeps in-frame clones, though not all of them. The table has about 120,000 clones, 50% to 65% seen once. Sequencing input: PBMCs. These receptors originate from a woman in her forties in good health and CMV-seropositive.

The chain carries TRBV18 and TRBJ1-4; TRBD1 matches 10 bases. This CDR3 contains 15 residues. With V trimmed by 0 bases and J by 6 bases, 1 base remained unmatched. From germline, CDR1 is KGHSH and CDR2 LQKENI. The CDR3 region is CASSPPTGGDEKLFF. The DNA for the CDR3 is TGTGCCAGCTCACCACCGACAGGGGGCGATGAAAAACTGTTTTTT.

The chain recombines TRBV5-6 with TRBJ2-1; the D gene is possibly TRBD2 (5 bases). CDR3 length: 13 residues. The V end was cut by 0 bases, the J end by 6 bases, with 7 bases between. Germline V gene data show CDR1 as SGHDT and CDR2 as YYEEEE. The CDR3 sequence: CASSLAGVNEQFF. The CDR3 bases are TGTGCCAGCAGCTTGGCCGGGGTCAATGAGCAGTTCTTC.

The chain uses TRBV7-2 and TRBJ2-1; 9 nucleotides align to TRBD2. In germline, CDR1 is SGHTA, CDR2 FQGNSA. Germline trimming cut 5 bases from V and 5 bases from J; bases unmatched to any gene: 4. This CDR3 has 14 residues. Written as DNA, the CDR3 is TGTGCCAGCAGCCCCATAGCGGGGGACAATGAGCAGTTCTTC. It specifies CASSPIAGDNEQFF.

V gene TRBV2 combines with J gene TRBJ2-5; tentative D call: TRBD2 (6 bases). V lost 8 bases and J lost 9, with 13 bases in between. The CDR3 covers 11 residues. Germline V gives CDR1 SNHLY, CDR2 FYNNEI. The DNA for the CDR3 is TGTGCCAGCCGGGACTTTACGGCCCAGTACTTC. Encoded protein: CASRDFTAQYF.

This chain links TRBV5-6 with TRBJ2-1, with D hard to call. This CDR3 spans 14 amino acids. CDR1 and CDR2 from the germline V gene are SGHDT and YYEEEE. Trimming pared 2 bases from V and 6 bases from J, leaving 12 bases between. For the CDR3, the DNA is TGTGCCAGCAGCTTACTCCCTATTGTCAATGAGCAGTTCTTC. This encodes CASSLLPIVNEQFF.

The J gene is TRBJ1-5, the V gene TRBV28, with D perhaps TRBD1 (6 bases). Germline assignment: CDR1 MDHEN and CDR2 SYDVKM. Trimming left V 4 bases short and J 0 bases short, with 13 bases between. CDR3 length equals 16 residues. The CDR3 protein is CASSSPGQSSNQPQHF. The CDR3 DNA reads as TGTGCCAGCAGTTCGCCCGGACAGTCTAGCAATCAGCCCCAGCATTTT.

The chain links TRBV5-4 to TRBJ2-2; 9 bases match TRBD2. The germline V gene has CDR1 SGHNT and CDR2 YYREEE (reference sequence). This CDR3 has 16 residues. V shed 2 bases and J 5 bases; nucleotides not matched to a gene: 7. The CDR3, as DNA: TGTGCCAGCAGCTTTCCTAGCGGGGCGGATACCGGGGAGCTGTTTTTT. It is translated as CASSFPSGADTGELFF.

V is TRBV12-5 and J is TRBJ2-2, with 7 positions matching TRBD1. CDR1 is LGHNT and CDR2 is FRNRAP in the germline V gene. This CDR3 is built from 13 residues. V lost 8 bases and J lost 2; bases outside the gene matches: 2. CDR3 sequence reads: CASHRGNTGELFF. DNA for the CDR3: TGTGCTAGTCACAGGGGTAACACCGGGGAGCTGTTTTTT.

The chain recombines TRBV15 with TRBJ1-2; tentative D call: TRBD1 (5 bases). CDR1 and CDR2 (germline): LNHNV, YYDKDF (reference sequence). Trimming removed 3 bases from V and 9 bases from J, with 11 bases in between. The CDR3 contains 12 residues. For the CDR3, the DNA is TGTGCCACCAGCAGCGGACAACCAAGCTACACCTTC. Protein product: CATSSGQPSYTF.

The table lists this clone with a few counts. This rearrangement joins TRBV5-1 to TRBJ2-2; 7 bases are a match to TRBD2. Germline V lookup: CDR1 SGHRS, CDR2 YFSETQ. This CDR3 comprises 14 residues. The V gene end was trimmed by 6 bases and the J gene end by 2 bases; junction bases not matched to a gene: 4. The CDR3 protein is CASTAGANTGELFF. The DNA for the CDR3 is TGCGCCAGCACCGCGGGAGCCAACACCGGGGAGCTGTTTTTT.

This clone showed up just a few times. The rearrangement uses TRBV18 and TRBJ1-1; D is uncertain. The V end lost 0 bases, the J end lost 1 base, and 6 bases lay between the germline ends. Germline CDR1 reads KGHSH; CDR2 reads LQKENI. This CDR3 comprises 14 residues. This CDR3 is CASSPPSGNTEAFF. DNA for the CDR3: TGTGCCAGCTCACCACCGTCGGGGAACACTGAAGCTTTCTTT.

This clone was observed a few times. CDR3 residues: CASSPTVPGNEKLFF. CDR3 bases: TGTGCCAGCAGCCCCACAGTTCCTGGTAATGAAAAACTGTTTTTT. The chain joins TRBV7-9 to TRBJ1-4; unclear D gene. Trimming removed 5 bases from V and 4 bases from J, with 14 bases in between. The germline gives CDR1 SEHNR, CDR2 FQNEAQ (reference sequence). The CDR3 is made up of 15 amino acids.

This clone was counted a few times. The CDR3 DNA reads TGCGCCAGCAGCCTTTTGGGGACAGGCGATCAGCCCCAGCATTTT. This translates into CASSLLGTGDQPQHF. The chain has TRBV5-1 and TRBJ1-5; 8 bases match TRBD1. CDR3 length equals 15 residues. Germline V gene data show CDR1 as SGHRS and CDR2 as YFSETQ. With V trimmed by 4 bases and J by 5 bases, 8 bases remained unmatched.

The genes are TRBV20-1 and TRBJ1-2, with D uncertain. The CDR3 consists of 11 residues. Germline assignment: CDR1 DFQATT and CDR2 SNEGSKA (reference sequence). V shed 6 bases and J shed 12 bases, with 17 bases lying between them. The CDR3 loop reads CSAPLRGRHTF. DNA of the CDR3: TGCAGTGCCCCACTTCGGGGTAGGCACACCTTC.

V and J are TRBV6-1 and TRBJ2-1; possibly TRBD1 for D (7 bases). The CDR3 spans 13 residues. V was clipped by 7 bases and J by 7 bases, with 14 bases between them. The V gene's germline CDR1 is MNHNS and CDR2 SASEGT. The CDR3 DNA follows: TGTGCCAGCATGGTTTCAGGGGGGAATGAGCAGTTCTTC. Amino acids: CASMVSGGNEQFF.

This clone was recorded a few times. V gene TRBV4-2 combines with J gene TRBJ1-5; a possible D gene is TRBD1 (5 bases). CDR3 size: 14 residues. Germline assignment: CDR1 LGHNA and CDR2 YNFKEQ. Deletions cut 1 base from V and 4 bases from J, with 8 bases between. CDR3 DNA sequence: TGTGCCAGCAGCCAAGTTCAGGGAAATCAGCCCCAGCATTTT. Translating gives CASSQVQGNQPQHF.

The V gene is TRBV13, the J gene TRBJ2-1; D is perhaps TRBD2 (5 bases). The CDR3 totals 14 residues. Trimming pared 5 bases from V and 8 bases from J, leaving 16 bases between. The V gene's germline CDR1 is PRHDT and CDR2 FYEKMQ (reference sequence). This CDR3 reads CASSHERRAYEQFF. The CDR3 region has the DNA TGTGCCAGCAGCCACGAGCGGAGAGCGTATGAGCAGTTCTTC.

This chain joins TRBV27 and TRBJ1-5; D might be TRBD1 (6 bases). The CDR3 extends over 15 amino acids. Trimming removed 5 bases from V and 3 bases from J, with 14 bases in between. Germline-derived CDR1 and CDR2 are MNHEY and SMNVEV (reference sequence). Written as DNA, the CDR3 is TGTGCCAGCAGTCCCCTGACAGGATCCAATCAGCCCCAGCATTTT. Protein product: CASSPLTGSNQPQHF.

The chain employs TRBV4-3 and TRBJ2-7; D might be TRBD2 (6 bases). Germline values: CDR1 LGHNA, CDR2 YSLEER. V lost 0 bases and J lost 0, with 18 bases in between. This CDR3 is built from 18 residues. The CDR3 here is CASSQETWGLTSSYEQYF. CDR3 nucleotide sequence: TGCGCCAGCAGCCAAGAAACGTGGGGACTTACTAGCTCCTACGAGCAGTACTTC.

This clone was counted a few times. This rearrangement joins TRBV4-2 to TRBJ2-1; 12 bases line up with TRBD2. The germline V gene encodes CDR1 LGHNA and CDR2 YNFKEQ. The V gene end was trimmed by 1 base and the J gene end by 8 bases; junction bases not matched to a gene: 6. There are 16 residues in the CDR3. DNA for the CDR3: TGTGCCAGCAGCCAAGGGGAGACTAGCGGGAGCCATGAGCAGTTCTTC. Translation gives CASSQGETSGSHEQFF.

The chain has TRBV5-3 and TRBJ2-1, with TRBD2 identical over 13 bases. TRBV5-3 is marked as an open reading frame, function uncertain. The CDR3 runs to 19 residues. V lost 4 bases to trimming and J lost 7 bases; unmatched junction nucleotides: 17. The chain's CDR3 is CARSLTGLAGEAVRNEQFF. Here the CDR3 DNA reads TGTGCCAGAAGCCTAACTGGACTAGCGGGAGAAGCGGTGAGGAATGAGCAGTTCTTC.